This TCR beta chain derives from a study of cytomegalovirus exposure and HLA in healthy donors. Primers for the PCR totalled 60 Vbeta and 13 Jbeta. Here immunoSEQ multiplex PCR was the method, and the copy in TCRdb shows in-frame clones only, minus some. This sample has under 150,000 clones, with about 85% found just once. The CDR3 is 18 residues long. The germline CDR1 and CDR2 sequences are MNHEY and SMNVEV (reference sequence). J was trimmed by 7 bases and V by 2 bases; bases with no gene match: 17. The study, taken as a whole, reports: In vitro checks showed that three CMV-associated chains really do target CMV antigens. Earlier findings revealed that most TCR beta V segments proved productive either about 87% or about 30% of the time. The only immune exposure information that was available was CMV serostatus. An apparent linkage of common viral pathogens to several of the most significant clusters emerged in a later analysis.

As for this clone: Its antigen is unidentified.

The sequenced sample was PBMCs. V and J are TRBV27 and TRBJ2-7, with 10 nucleotides matching TRBD2. The TCR sequence derives from a boy aged 2-15 years in good health and CMV-seronegative. In DNA form, the CDR3 reads TGTGCCAGCAGTTTAGTTGGGCTAGCGGGAGAAAATTCGGGGGAGCAGTACTTC. Amino acids: CASSLVGLAGENSGEQYF.